The entry that follows covers one T cell receptor beta chain sequence. This entry is derived from a study of shared clonotypes between healthy human individuals. CDR3 size: 15 residues. V shed 0 bases, J shed 6 bases, and the junction held 10 bases outside the gene matches. Germline V lookup: CDR1 GTSNPN, CDR2 SVGIG (reference sequence). The assay ran at deep level. TCRdb keeps only in-frame clones here, not all; method: immunoSEQ multiplex PCR. The table has more than 400,000 clones, roughly 80% seen once. Adults of Caucasian background living in Nashville, Tennessee made up all donors. The J gene is TRBJ2-7, the V gene TRBV30, with 8 bases that match TRBD1. Material for sequencing was PBMCs. The sequence came from a woman aged 40 to 50 in good health. Some clones in this sample may be carry-over from other donors' samples. Written as DNA, the CDR3 is TGTGCCTGGAGTGTAGGCCGGACAGGGTTTGTCGAGCAGTACTTC. It translates to CAWSVGRTGFVEQYF.